The subject of this entry is one TCR beta chain. The antigen is not known. CDR1 and CDR2 (germline): SGHKS, YYEKEE (reference sequence). This CDR3 has 16 residues. Trimming took off 0 bases at V and 3 bases at J, with 10 bases between the two ends. From RNA transcripts, TCR beta CDR3 regions were amplified. In the first-round RT-PCR of the TCR CDR3, the HTBI primer set was used. One entry per CDR3 protein, called by TCRdb with MiXCR from the multiplex PCR reads. Of around 660,000 distinct CDR3 sequences in the sample, 45% were seen once. The data derive from a study of T cells in Graves' hyperthyroidism and ophthalmopathy. Findings and limits, study-wide: In simple terms, a model built on 13 V-J features told ophthalmopathy apart from stable hyperthyroidism. Appearing also in blood were most of the thyroid clonotypes expanded above 0.001.

The chain combines TRBV5-5 with TRBJ1-6; maybe TRBD1 (5 bases). The receptor was derived from an adult man with Graves' disease, either hyperthyroidism or ophthalmopathy (not recorded which). Sample: peripheral blood or thyroid tissue (not recorded which). The CDR3 is CASSLGGSLYNSPLHF. The DNA for the CDR3 is TGTGCCAGCAGCTTGGGGGGGAGTCTCTATAATTCACCCCTCCACTTT.